Listed below are T cell receptor beta chains from one sample, sequenced in a study of OX40 agonist ivuxolimab in advanced cancers. TCRdb's copy holds only in-frame clones and misses some; the assay was immunoSEQ multiplex PCR. The sample lists tens of thousands of clones; 90% were seen once. Sequencing used CD4+ or CD8+ T cells sorted from blood, obtained in a trial of the OX40 agonist ivuxolimab. These receptors were obtained from an adult with an advanced solid tumor such as melanoma, head and neck, liver or kidney cancer. Both conserved end residues are part of each CDR3. The order of the fields is CDR3 length, J gene, V gene, CDR3 protein.

>15|TRBJ1-2|TRBV7-9
CASSPDLLANYGYTF
>13|TRBJ2-7|TRBV7-2
CASSYGALYEQYF
>12|TRBJ1-2|TRBV21-1
CASRWGASGYTF
>14|TRBJ2-7|TRBV5-4
CASSFGGSDYEQYF
>14|TRBJ2-7|TRBV11-2
CASSSLAGGYEQYF
>13|TRBJ2-3|TRBV5-6
CASSLDTADTQYF
>13|TRBJ1-1|TRBV7-3
CASSLSQNTEAFF
>12|TRBJ2-3|TRBV7-6
CASSSPGDTQYF
>15|TRBJ2-1|TRBV27
CASSLIQAAYNEQFF
>17|TRBJ2-1|TRBV18
CASSPLLGTILNNEQFF
>15|TRBJ2-5|TRBV6-1
CASSEVRGTQETQYF
>13|TRBJ2-7|TRBV5-1
CASSTGLAGVQYF
>18|TRBJ2-7|TRBV5-4
CASSQTGLAGGPSYEQYF
>13|TRBJ2-7|TRBV27
CASSSVSSGEQYF
>15|TRBJ2-1|TRBV4-1
CASSQVLGNYNEQFF
>14|TRBJ2-7|TRBV6-6
CAILPGQGVYEQYF
>13|TRBJ1-1|TRBV29-1
CSAGDKEYTEAFF
>11|TRBJ2-1|TRBV14
CASSQAWEQFF
>14|TRBJ2-3|TRBV7-9
CASSLSGTTDTQYF
>12|TRBJ2-7|TRBV6-6
CASASGAYEQYF
>17|TRBJ1-5|TRBV28
CASSYAIRGYSNQPQHF
>11|TRBJ2-7|TRBV5-8
CASSWRYEQYF
>13|TRBJ2-7|TRBV2
CASSELGRDEQYF
>13|TRBJ2-5|TRBV10-2
CASSEGAGETQYF
>13|TRBJ2-7|TRBV11-2
CASSLGQLEEQYF
>16|TRBJ2-1|TRBV11-3
CASSLGLAGAYNEQFF
>14|TRBJ1-4|TRBV27
CASSLQGGNEKLFF
>16|TRBJ2-7|TRBV27
CASSLSRYWKTYEQYF
>14|TRBJ1-1|TRBV11-2
CASSLDGAGTEAFF
>12|TRBJ2-5|TRBV13
CASSRRGETQYF
>16|TRBJ2-5|TRBV5-4
CASSPGTSGSGETQYF
>17|TRBJ2-7|TRBV5-6
CASSVGLAGGPIDEQYF
>14|TRBJ2-1|TRBV19
CASNLAGGYNEQFF
>14|TRBJ1-5|TRBV9
CASSVGVVGQPQHF
>13|TRBJ2-7|TRBV19
CASRLAGSYEQYF
>15|TRBJ2-2|TRBV4-1
CASSHPPVAVGELFF
>15|TRBJ2-7|TRBV28
CASSLGLAGVYEQYF
>15|TRBJ2-4|TRBV4-1
CASSQSRLAANIQYF
>12|TRBJ1-1|TRBV18
CASSPDEGRAFF
>16|TRBJ2-7|TRBV21-1
CASSKSGHHSSYEQYF
>14|TRBJ2-1|TRBV19
CASSTSGPYNEQFF
>15|TRBJ2-1|TRBV30
CAWSLTGGPLDEQFF
>13|TRBJ2-7|TRBV6-5
CASSLHRGYEQYF
>14|TRBJ2-3|TRBV28
CASSLRQGTDTQYF
>13|TRBJ2-7|TRBV27
CATSPGGLYEQYF
>13|TRBJ1-2|TRBV6-5
CASSYSRDRGYTF
>16|TRBJ2-7|TRBV4-2
CASSQGLVSSSYEQYF
>15|TRBJ2-1|TRBV19
CASSIAGQGYNEQFF